These T cell receptor beta chains were read from a single sample in a study of response to subunit inactivated influenza vaccine. TCRdb analysed the RT-PCR reads with MiXCR anew, one entry per CDR3 protein. The sample holds about 700,000 distinct CDR3 sequences, about 15% seen once. The sequencing here drew on PBMCs from blood, taken around two weeks before vaccination. These receptors all stem from a man in his fifties or sixties who received an inactivated influenza vaccine. The conserved cysteine and the conserved F or W are not part of the CDR3 here.

TRBJ2-3,TRBV6-6,ASIPGAGSTQY
TRBJ1-1,TRBV6-6,ASSSASNTEAF
TRBJ2-2,TRBV20-1,SAERQGDWAGELF
TRBJ2-3,TRBV6-2/TRBV6-3,ASSYSSRGLTDTQY
TRBJ2-7,TRBV27,ASRPQYRDRDYEQY
TRBJ2-5,TRBV5-1,ASSLWGISNQETQY
TRBJ1-1,TRBV20-1,SANAGPNTEAF
TRBJ1-3,TRBV19,ASRGQLISGNTIY
TRBJ2-1,TRBV27,ASSPTGLAGYNEQF
TRBJ1-4,TRBV5-1,ASSLEPAATNEKLF
TRBJ1-1,TRBV18,ASSPLRGPNTEAF
TRBJ2-5,TRBV6-1,ASNYRDTGVETQY
TRBJ2-4,TRBV6-2/TRBV6-3,ASSWTSFAPKNIQY
TRBJ2-3,TRBV30,AWSVVAGGTDTQY
TRBJ2-6,TRBV11-2,ASSLVVGFSGANVLT
TRBJ2-3,TRBV20-1,SARSGGLTDTQY
TRBJ1-2,TRBV12-3/TRBV12-4,ASKLTQGFHYGYT
TRBJ2-1,TRBV20-1,SAISSSGSINEQF
TRBJ2-7,TRBV6-2/TRBV6-3,ASSQSDVTLEQY
TRBJ2-7,TRBV5-6,ASSVGVWAYEQY
TRBJ2-1,TRBV9,ASSVGVHSYNEQF
TRBJ2-1,TRBV2,ASRKELSSYNEQF
TRBJ2-7,TRBV6-5,ASSYSARARYEQY
TRBJ2-5,TRBV5-1,ASSDGTGGAVKTQY
TRBJ2-3,TRBV10-3,AISSTSGGPDTQY
TRBJ2-2,TRBV5-1,ASSRQGRSAGELF
TRBJ1-4,TRBV12-3/TRBV12-4,ASSLMGEGEKLF
TRBJ2-1,TRBV3-1,ASSLRGGLSYNEQF
TRBJ1-1,TRBV5-5,ASSRMQGVNTEAF
TRBJ2-4,TRBV19,ASSNLDIQY
TRBJ2-1,TRBV4-2,ASSPSTSGGAFYNEQF
TRBJ2-1,TRBV5-1,ASSMGQTGASEQF
TRBJ1-6,TRBV7-2,ASSRTGIRSPLH
TRBJ2-7,TRBV5-1,ASSLIRGQYEQY
TRBJ1-4,TRBV12-3/TRBV12-4,ASSLGTGKDEKLF
TRBJ1-1,TRBV27,ASTGSYTGHTEAF
TRBJ2-3,TRBV20-1,SAVRNEMPRRRTDTQY
TRBJ2-2,TRBV12-3/TRBV12-4,ASSLAGGEGELF
TRBJ2-5,TRBV10-3,AISESLSSGGSETQY
TRBJ1-1,TRBV7-9,ASSLPGQNPF
TRBJ1-2,TRBV7-8,ASSSREGASDGYT